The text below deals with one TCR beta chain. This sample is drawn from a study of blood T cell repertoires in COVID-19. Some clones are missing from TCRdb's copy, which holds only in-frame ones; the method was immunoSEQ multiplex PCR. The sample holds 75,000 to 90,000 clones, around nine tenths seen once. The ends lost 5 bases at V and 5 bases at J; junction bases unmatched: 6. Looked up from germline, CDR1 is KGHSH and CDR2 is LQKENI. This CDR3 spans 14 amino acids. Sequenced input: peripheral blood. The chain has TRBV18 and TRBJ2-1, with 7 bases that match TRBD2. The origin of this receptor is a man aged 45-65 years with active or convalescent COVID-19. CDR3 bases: TGTGCCAGCTCATTCGGGGGGACCAACAATGAGCAGTTCTTC. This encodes CASSFGGTNNEQFF.